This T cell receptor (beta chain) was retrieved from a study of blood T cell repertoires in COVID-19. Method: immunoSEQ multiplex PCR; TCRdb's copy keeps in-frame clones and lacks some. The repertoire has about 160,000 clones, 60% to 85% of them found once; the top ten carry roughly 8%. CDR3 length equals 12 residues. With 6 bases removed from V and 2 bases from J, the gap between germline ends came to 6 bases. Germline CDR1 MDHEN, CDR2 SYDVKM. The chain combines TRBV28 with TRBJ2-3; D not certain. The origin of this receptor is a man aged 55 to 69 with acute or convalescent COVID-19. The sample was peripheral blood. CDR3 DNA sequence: TGTGCCAGCAGCAGGAACACAGATACGCAGTATTTT. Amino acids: CASSRNTDTQYF. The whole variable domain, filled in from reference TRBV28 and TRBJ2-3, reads DVKVTQSSRYLVKRTGEKVFLECVQDMDHENMFWYRQDPGLGLRLIYFSYDVKMKEKGDIPEGYSVSREKKERFSLILESASTNQTSMYLCASSRNTDTQYFGPGTRLTVL.